Below are 8 T cell receptor beta chains sequenced from a single sample in a study of shared clonotypes between healthy human individuals. The assay was immunoSEQ multiplex PCR, and TCRdb's table has in-frame clones only and misses some. The repertoire holds some 2.3 million clones, about 92% seen once, with about 0.41% in the top ten. The source material was naive CD4+ T cells from PBMCs. Subset noted: CD45RA+ positively selected. The receptor set was obtained from a man younger than 35 in good health. Some clones in this sample may be carry-over from other donors' samples.

V usage is TRBV6-5 and J usage is TRBJ2-7; TRBD1 matches at 10 bases. CDR1 and CDR2 from the germline V gene are MNHEY and SVGAGI. The CDR3 length is 14 residues. J was trimmed by 4 bases and V by 6 bases; bases with no gene match: 6. The CDR3 is CASSLTGGDYEQYF. As DNA, the CDR3 is TGTGCCAGCAGCCTGACAGGGGGCGATTACGAGCAGTACTTC.

The chain employs TRBV7-6 and TRBJ2-1; tentative D call: TRBD2 (5 bases). V was pared by 4 bases and J by 0 bases, with 13 bases between. The CDR3 covers 16 residues. In germline, CDR1 is SGHVS, CDR2 FNYEAQ. The CDR3 nucleotides are TGTGCCAGCAGCTCAAGACTGGGGAGCTCCTACAATGAGCAGTTCTTC. Its translation: CASSSRLGSSYNEQFF. The full variable domain, in which reference TRBV7-6 and TRBJ2-1 provide the parts outside the CDR3, is GAGVSQSPRYKVTKRGQDVALRCDPISGHVSLYWYRQALGQGPEFLTYFNYEAQQDKSGLPNDRFSAERPEGSISTLTIQRTEQRDSAMYRCASSSRLGSSYNEQFFGPGTRLTVL.

The chain combines TRBV29-1 with TRBJ2-7, with 9 positions matching TRBD2. CDR3 length equals 15 residues. CDR1 is SQVTM and CDR2 is ANQGSEA in the germline V gene. The V and J ends lost 3 bases and 4 bases, in that order; junction bases with no gene match: 10. The CDR3 reads CSVDQGGREGYEQYF. Written as DNA, the CDR3 is TGCAGCGTTGATCAGGGCGGGAGGGAAGGGTACGAGCAGTACTTC.

This clone was seen only once. The chain couples TRBV28 to TRBJ2-1, with 8 positions matching TRBD2. The CDR3 runs to 15 residues. Trimming removed 6 bases from V and 7 bases from J; junction bases left unmatched: 11. Looked up from germline, CDR1 is MDHEN and CDR2 is SYDVKM. The CDR3: CASRLTGGRRNEQFF. CDR3 nucleotide sequence: TGTGCCAGCAGATTGACTGGCGGGAGGCGAAATGAGCAGTTCTTC.

The chain recombines TRBV29-1 with TRBJ2-7; 9 bases match TRBD2. Unmatched junction bases numbered 14, after V lost 6 bases and J lost 5 bases. CDR1 SQVTM and CDR2 ANQGSEA come from the germline V gene. The CDR3 runs 15 residues. CDR3 protein: CSVGIAGAPGNEQYF. The CDR3 coding sequence is TGCAGCGTCGGGATAGCGGGAGCCCCGGGTAACGAGCAGTACTTC.

This chain joins TRBV9 and TRBJ2-7; D uncertain. The germline V gene has CDR1 SGDLS and CDR2 YYNGEE. The CDR3 consists of 14 residues. Trimming pared 0 bases from V and 2 bases from J, leaving 9 bases between. CDR3 bases: TGTGCCAGCAGCGTAGGTCTTAATCCCTACGAGCAGTACTTC. This codes for CASSVGLNPYEQYF. The full variable domain, rest sourced from reference TRBV9 and TRBJ2-7, is DSGVTQTPKHLITATGQRVTLRCSPRSGDLSVYWYQQSLDQGLQFLIQYYNGEERAKGNILERFSAQQFPDLHSELNLSSLELGDSALYFCASSVGLNPYEQYFGPGTRLTVT.

The V gene is TRBV9, the J gene TRBJ1-5; D is unresolved. This CDR3 is 13 amino acids long. V gave up 3 bases and J gave up 4 bases, with 8 bases separating them. Germline values: CDR1 SGDLS, CDR2 YYNGEE. CDR3 residues: CASSAGFNQPQHF. The CDR3 DNA sequence: TGTGCCAGCAGCGCTGGTTTTAATCAGCCCCAGCATTTT.

The V call is TRBV4-3, the J call TRBJ2-7; maybe TRBD2 (6 bases). Germline V lookup: CDR1 LGHNA, CDR2 YSLEER. Trimming pared 1 base from V and 2 bases from J, leaving 12 bases between. The CDR3 is 15 amino acids. For the CDR3, the DNA is TGCGCCAGCAGCCAAGGTCTAGCGCCAACCTACGAGCAGTACTTC. It translates to CASSQGLAPTYEQYF.